This T cell receptor (beta chain) is from a study of blood T cell repertoires in COVID-19. The wider study: Samples representing acute and convalescent COVID-19 were sourced from the United States, Italy and Spain.

The CDR3 is 15 amino acids. CDR1 and CDR2 (germline): SGHNT, YYREEE (reference sequence). V shed 4 bases and J 2 bases; nucleotides not matched to a gene: 6. This table comes from immunoSEQ multiplex PCR, and its TCRdb copy is limited to in-frame clones, with some not included. The sample contains around 150,000 clones, around nine tenths of which appear only once. Points on this clone: In the same sample, other DNA sequences code for this CDR3.

This sequence joins TRBV5-4 and TRBJ2-7, with 10 bases lining up with TRBD2. Sequencing used peripheral blood. This sequence originates from a human donor in a cohort sampled during active COVID-19. CDR3 amino acids: CASSLRTSGAYEQYF. Written as DNA, the CDR3 is TGTGCCAGCAGCCTGAGGACTAGCGGAGCCTACGAGCAGTACTTC.